These T cell receptor beta chains were read from a single sample in a study of human T cells and chemical hapten exposure. TCRdb recomputed calls from the RACE reads with MiXCR, one row per CDR3 protein. Counted here are over 65,000 distinct CDR3 sequences, around 10% occurring once; the ten biggest clones make up roughly 1.5%. The material sequenced was whole blood, taken in connection with sensitization to the hapten diphenylcyclopropenone (DPC). These receptors were taken from a woman aged 45-60 years with alopecia areata. Some clones in this sample may be carry-over from other donors' samples. Each CDR3 is given with its conserved first and last residue. A D gene is named only where the DNA matches it firmly. The listing skips clone size in some rows; elsewhere it reads once, few, many or a size class.

v_gene	d_gene	j_gene	abundance	CDR3aa	CDR3nt
TRBV24-1	TRBD1	TRBJ1-2	few	CATSAPDRGYGYTF	TGTGCCACCAGTGCCCCCGACAGGGGATATGGCTACACCTTC
TRBV18	NA	TRBJ2-1	few	CASSPDYDNEQFF	TGTGCCAGCTCACCAGACTACGACAATGAGCAGTTCTTC
TRBV7-6	TRBD2	TRBJ2-3	many	CASSLVAGGQADTQYF	TGTGCCAGCAGCTTAGTGGCGGGGGGGCAGGCAGATACGCAGTATTTT
TRBV6-6	NA	TRBJ2-3	few	CASSYPPQTDTQYF	TGTGCCAGCAGTTACCCCCCCCAGACAGATACGCAGTATTTT
TRBV6-5	NA	TRBJ2-5	many	CASSRSQGQETQYF	TGTGCCAGTTCACGCTCACAGGGCCAAGAGACCCAGTACTTC
TRBV5-5	TRBD2	TRBJ2-3	few	CASSLWTSGIPDTQYF	TGTGCCAGCAGCTTGTGGACTAGCGGGATCCCAGATACGCAGTATTTT
TRBV10-1	NA	TRBJ1-1	many	CASSETGRAMNTEAFF	TGCGCCAGCAGTGAGACGGGCAGGGCTATGAACACTGAAGCTTTCTTT
TRBV12-3/TRBV12-4	NA	TRBJ1-1	NA	CASSPPTGRRSFF	TGTGCCAGCAGCCCGCCTACAGGGCGCCGGTCTTTCTTT
TRBV5-6	TRBD1	TRBJ2-5	many	CASSLRPGTGLPETQYF	TGTGCCAGCAGCTTGAGACCCGGGACAGGATTGCCAGAGACCCAGTACTTC
TRBV6-5	NA	TRBJ2-5	many	CASKTRPQETQYF	TGTGCCAGCAAAACTAGGCCCCAAGAGACCCAGTACTTC
TRBV20-1	NA	TRBJ1-1	many	CSAREGQGSGEAFF	TGCAGTGCTAGAGAGGGGCAGGGCTCGGGTGAAGCTTTCTTT
TRBV7-2	TRBD2	TRBJ2-1	many	CASSKMLAGGSEQFF	TGTGCCAGCAGCAAAATGCTAGCGGGAGGAAGTGAGCAGTTCTTC
TRBV5-5	NA	TRBJ1-1	many	CASSLLLLATEAFF	TGTGCCAGCAGCTTGTTGCTCCTCGCCACTGAAGCTTTCTTT